The present TCR beta chain was sequenced within a study of T cells in Graves' hyperthyroidism and ophthalmopathy. Study-level points and caveats: Before onset, by a median of approximately 6.8 months, the model predicted ophthalmopathy.

The investigators amplified TCR beta CDR3 regions from RNA transcripts. First-round RT-PCR of the TCR CDR3 relied on the HTBI primer set. Using its own MiXCR run on the multiplex PCR reads, TCRdb lists one record per CDR3 protein. The sample lists around 690,000 distinct CDR3 sequences; roughly 17% were seen once. A note on this clonotype: Antigen unknown.

This CDR3 contains 17 residues. Trimming removed 6 bases from V and 1 base from J; junction bases left unmatched: 7. Hyperthyroidism, newly diagnosed and lasting under 2 months, affected patients aged 18 to 65. This receptor was identified in a man in his fifties with Graves' hyperthyroidism. Sequencing was performed on blood. J is TRBJ2-6 and V is TRBV12-3 or TRBV12-4, with 9 positions matching TRBD1. The CDR3 spells CASSRDRVGSGANVLTF. The CDR3 DNA is TGTGCCAGCAGCCGGGACAGGGTGGGGTCTGGGGCCAACGTCCTGACTTTC.